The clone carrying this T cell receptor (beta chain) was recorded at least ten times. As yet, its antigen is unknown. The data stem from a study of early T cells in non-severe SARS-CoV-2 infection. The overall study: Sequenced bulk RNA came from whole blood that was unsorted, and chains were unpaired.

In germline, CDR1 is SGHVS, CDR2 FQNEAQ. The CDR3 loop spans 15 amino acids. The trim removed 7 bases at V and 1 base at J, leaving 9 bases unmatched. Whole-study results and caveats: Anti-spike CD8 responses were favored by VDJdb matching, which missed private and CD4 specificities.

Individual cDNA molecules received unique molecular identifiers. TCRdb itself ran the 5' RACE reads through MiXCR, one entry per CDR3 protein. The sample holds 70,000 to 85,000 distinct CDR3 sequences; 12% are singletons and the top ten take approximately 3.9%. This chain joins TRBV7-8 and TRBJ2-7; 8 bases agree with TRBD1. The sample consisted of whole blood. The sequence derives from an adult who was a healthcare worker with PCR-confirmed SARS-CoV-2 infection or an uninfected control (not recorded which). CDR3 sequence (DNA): TGTGCCAGCACCCCCTACCGACAGGGGTCCTACGAGCAGTACTTC. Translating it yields CASTPYRQGSYEQYF.